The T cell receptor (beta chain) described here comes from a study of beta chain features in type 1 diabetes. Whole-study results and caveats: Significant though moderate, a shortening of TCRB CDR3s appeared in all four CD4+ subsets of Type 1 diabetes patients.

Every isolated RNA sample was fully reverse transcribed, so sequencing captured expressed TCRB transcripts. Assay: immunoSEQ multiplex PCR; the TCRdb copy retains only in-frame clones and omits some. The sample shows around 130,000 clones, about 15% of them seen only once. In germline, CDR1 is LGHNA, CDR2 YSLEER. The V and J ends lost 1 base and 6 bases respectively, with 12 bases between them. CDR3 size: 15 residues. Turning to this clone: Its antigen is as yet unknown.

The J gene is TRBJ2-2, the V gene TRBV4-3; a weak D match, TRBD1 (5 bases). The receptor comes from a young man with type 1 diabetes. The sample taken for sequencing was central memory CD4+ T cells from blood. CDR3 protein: CASSQGLTEAGELFF. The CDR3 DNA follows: TGCGCCAGCAGCCAAGGGCTGACAGAGGCCGGGGAGCTGTTTTTT.